The rows below give T cell receptor beta chains drawn from one sample of a study of T cell repertoires in cytomegalovirus infection. Antigens for these TCRs are unknown. MiXCR, applied by TCRdb to the reads, yields one record per CDR3 protein. The sample lists 550,000 to 700,000 distinct CDR3 sequences, 40% occurring once. The specimen comprised cultured PBMCs, sampled from culture after CMV antigen stimulation. Source of these receptors: a human donor in good health (CMV status not recorded). Some clones in this sample may be carry-over from other donors' samples. Each CDR3 is given with its conserved first and last residue. Each record gives: D gene, J gene, CDR3 length, clone size, V gene, CDR3 protein, CDR3 DNA. The D gene is left open where the match is weak. Expanded clones get a size class; other rows say once, few or many, or leave the size out.

d_call: .
j_call: TRBJ2-1
cdr3_length: 14
clone_size: few
v_call: TRBV7-9
cdr3_aa: CASSDVRGYNEQFF
cdr3_nt: TGTGCCAGCAGCGACGTGAGGGGCTACAATGAGCAGTTCTTC

d_call: .
j_call: TRBJ1-1
cdr3_length: 13
clone_size: .
v_call: TRBV7-2
cdr3_aa: CASSLSWGEEAFF
cdr3_nt: TGTGCCAGCAGCCTTTCTTGGGGCGAGGAAGCTTTCTTT

d_call: .
j_call: TRBJ2-3
cdr3_length: 16
clone_size: many
v_call: TRBV7-2
cdr3_aa: CASSFRETSGPDTQYF
cdr3_nt: TGTGCCAGCAGCTTCCGGGAAACGTCGGGGCCAGATACGCAGTATTTT

d_call: .
j_call: TRBJ2-7
cdr3_length: 14
clone_size: .
v_call: TRBV6-1
cdr3_aa: CATQYQGASYEQYF
cdr3_nt: TGTGCCACCCAGTATCAAGGGGCCTCCTACGAGCAGTACTTC

d_call: .
j_call: TRBJ2-2
cdr3_length: 15
clone_size: .
v_call: TRBV7-2
cdr3_aa: CASSLGPRHTGELFF
cdr3_nt: TGTGCCAGCAGCTTAGGTCCTCGTCACACCGGGGAGCTGTTTTTT

d_call: .
j_call: TRBJ1-1
cdr3_length: 14
clone_size: .
v_call: TRBV20-1
cdr3_aa: CSASHGRGNTEAFF
cdr3_nt: TGCAGTGCTAGCCATGGACGGGGGAACACTGAAGCTTTCTTT

d_call: .
j_call: TRBJ2-7
cdr3_length: 15
clone_size: few
v_call: TRBV7-2
cdr3_aa: CASSLTPGYGYEQYF
cdr3_nt: TGTGCCAGCAGCTTAACACCAGGGTACGGCTACGAGCAGTACTTC

d_call: .
j_call: TRBJ2-7
cdr3_length: 14
clone_size: .
v_call: TRBV5-6
cdr3_aa: CASSFGGRTHEQYF
cdr3_nt: TGTGCCAGCAGCTTCGGGGGCCGAACGCACGAGCAGTACTTC

d_call: TRBD1
j_call: TRBJ2-4
cdr3_length: 18
clone_size: .
v_call: TRBV11-2
cdr3_aa: CASSLHLAGQGAKNIQYF
cdr3_nt: TGTGCCAGCAGCCTCCACCTCGCGGGACAGGGGGCCAAAAACATTCAGTACTTC

d_call: .
j_call: TRBJ1-3
cdr3_length: 16
clone_size: few
v_call: TRBV4-1
cdr3_aa: CASSPRADLWGNTIYF
cdr3_nt: TGCGCCAGCAGCCCCCGGGCGGACCTTTGGGGAAACACCATATATTTT

d_call: TRBD1
j_call: TRBJ1-4
cdr3_length: 15
clone_size: .
v_call: TRBV19
cdr3_aa: CASSRGTGPNEKLFF
cdr3_nt: TGTGCCAGTAGTCGGGGGACAGGGCCGAATGAAAAACTGTTTTTT

d_call: .
j_call: TRBJ2-2
cdr3_length: 15
clone_size: few
v_call: TRBV5-1
cdr3_aa: CASSLALGNTGELFF
cdr3_nt: TGCGCCAGCAGCTTGGCCTTAGGGAACACCGGGGAGCTGTTTTTT

d_call: TRBD2
j_call: TRBJ2-7
cdr3_length: 17
clone_size: many
v_call: TRBV7-2
cdr3_aa: CASSFSGGLAVLYEQYF
cdr3_nt: TGTGCCAGCAGCTTTAGTGGGGGACTAGCGGTCCTCTACGAGCAGTACTTC

d_call: .
j_call: TRBJ1-5
cdr3_length: 15
clone_size: .
v_call: TRBV4-1
cdr3_aa: CASRQTGTSNQPQHF
cdr3_nt: TGCGCCAGCAGGCAAACAGGGACAAGCAATCAGCCCCAGCATTTT

d_call: .
j_call: TRBJ2-5
cdr3_length: 15
clone_size: many
v_call: TRBV7-2
cdr3_aa: CASSRERGALGTQYF
cdr3_nt: TGTGCCAGCAGCCGCGAAAGGGGAGCCCTAGGGACCCAGTACTTC

d_call: .
j_call: TRBJ1-2
cdr3_length: 13
clone_size: .
v_call: TRBV11-2
cdr3_aa: CASSFDQNYGYTF
cdr3_nt: TGTGCCAGCAGCTTTGACCAGAACTATGGCTACACCTTC

d_call: .
j_call: TRBJ2-3
cdr3_length: 14
clone_size: .
v_call: TRBV2
cdr3_aa: CASSRDLGTDTQYF
cdr3_nt: TGTGCCAGCAGCCGGGACTTAGGGACAGATACGCAGTATTTT

d_call: .
j_call: TRBJ1-1
cdr3_length: 12
clone_size: .
v_call: TRBV14
cdr3_aa: CASSVGSSEAFF
cdr3_nt: TGTGCCAGCAGCGTTGGGTCCAGTGAAGCTTTCTTT

d_call: .
j_call: TRBJ1-2
cdr3_length: 13
clone_size: .
v_call: TRBV19
cdr3_aa: CATNPGPSYGYTF
cdr3_nt: TGTGCCACAAACCCGGGGCCAAGCTATGGCTACACCTTC

d_call: .
j_call: TRBJ2-1
cdr3_length: 15
clone_size: .
v_call: TRBV7-2
cdr3_aa: CASSRLEGPLNEQFF
cdr3_nt: TGTGCCAGCAGCCGCCTGGAGGGACCCCTTAATGAGCAGTTCTTC

d_call: .
j_call: TRBJ2-1
cdr3_length: 15
clone_size: .
v_call: TRBV7-2
cdr3_aa: CASSLSMAPSHEQFF
cdr3_nt: TGTGCCAGCAGCTTATCGATGGCGCCAAGCCATGAGCAGTTCTTC

d_call: .
j_call: TRBJ2-3
cdr3_length: 15
clone_size: few
v_call: TRBV6-2/TRBV6-3
cdr3_aa: CASSYDGGDTDTQYF
cdr3_nt: TGTGCCAGCAGTTATGACGGGGGAGATACAGATACGCAGTATTTT

d_call: TRBD1
j_call: TRBJ2-5
cdr3_length: 15
clone_size: .
v_call: TRBV7-9
cdr3_aa: CASSTTGGAGETQYF
cdr3_nt: TGTGCCAGCAGCACGACAGGGGGCGCGGGAGAGACCCAGTACTTC

d_call: .
j_call: TRBJ2-2
cdr3_length: 16
clone_size: few
v_call: TRBV6-6
cdr3_aa: CASSYGRGRNTGELFF
cdr3_nt: TGTGCCAGCAGTTACGGCCGGGGGCGAAACACCGGGGAGCTGTTTTTT

d_call: .
j_call: TRBJ1-1
cdr3_length: 13
clone_size: .
v_call: TRBV12-3/TRBV12-4
cdr3_aa: CASSLGREFAAFF
cdr3_nt: TGTGCCAGCAGTTTAGGTCGCGAGTTTGCAGCTTTCTTT